This entry lists 30 T cell receptor beta chains sequenced from one sample in a study of CD8+CD57+ T cells in acquired aplastic anemia. Both TCR beta VDJ combination and CDR3 sequence profiling were carried out. Genomic DNA was the template for this profiling. TCRdb re-derived calls from the reads in MiXCR, one entry per CDR3 protein. This sample has fewer than 200,000 distinct CDR3 sequences, with around 48% found just once. Patients chosen for sequencing had CD8+CD57+ cells that had expanded, as shown by flow cytometry. Sequenced sample: sorted CD4+, CD8+, or CD8+CD57+ T cells (not recorded which) from PBMCs. Receptor source: a human donor with aplastic anemia.

Regarding this clonotype: The junction departs from germline at one end; a sequencing error may be responsible. The chain uses TRBV3-1 and TRBJ2-7; 7 bases are a match to TRBD1. This CDR3 has 16 residues. The germline V gene encodes CDR1 LGHDT and CDR2 YNNKEL (reference sequence). For the CDR3, the DNA is TGCGCCAGCAGCCAAGATCTCAGACAGGGAACCTACGAGCAGTACTTC. This encodes CASSQDLRQGTYEQYF.

This clonotype occurred many times. The gene calls are TRBV20-1 and TRBJ2-5, with 13 bases fitting TRBD2. This CDR3 spans 16 amino acids. From germline, CDR1 is DFQATT and CDR2 SNEGSKA (reference sequence). The junction had 13 bases not matched to a gene; V was cut back by 5 bases and J by 7 bases. CDR3 bases: TGCAGTGCTCCCGGGACTAGCGGGGCTTCAGGGGGGACCCAGTACTTC. This gives the protein CSAPGTSGASGGTQYF.

The rearrangement joins TRBV20-1 to TRBJ2-7; 11 nucleotides align to TRBD1. Germline V gene lookup returns CDR1 DFQATT and CDR2 SNEGSKA (reference sequence). This CDR3 region has 13 residues. Trimming removed 6 bases from V and 4 bases from J; junction bases left unmatched: 5. CDR3 sequence (DNA): TGCAGTGCCCCCGGGACAGGGGGTTACGAGCAGTACTTC. It yields the protein CSAPGTGGYEQYF.

This clonotype was recorded at least ten times. One end of the junction does not line up with germline, which may come from a read error. V and J are TRBV20-1 and TRBJ1-4; D may be TRBD1 (6 bases). In germline, CDR1 is DFQATT, CDR2 SNEGSKA (reference sequence). This CDR3 is 16 amino acids long. This CDR3 reads CSARGGGGGTNEKLLF. CDR3 DNA sequence: TGCAGTGCTAGGGGAGGAGGGGGTGGGACTAATGAAAAACTGCTTTTT.

This clonotype was detected many times. The chain links TRBV7-9 to TRBJ1-1, with D hard to call. The V gene's germline CDR1 is SEHNR and CDR2 FQNEAQ (reference sequence). The V gene lost 5 bases and the J gene lost 8 bases, with 9 bases spanning the gap. The length of the CDR3 is 11 residues. The CDR3 DNA reads as TGTGCCAGCAGCCTTGGACTGGAAGCTTTCTTT. Protein product: CASSLGLEAFF.

As for this clonotype: This sequence may be a read error, since a much larger clone differs from it by one base. The V call is TRBV6-5, the J call TRBJ2-3; D is unclear. Trimming pared 2 bases from V and 0 bases from J, leaving 12 bases between. Germline assignment: CDR1 MNHEY and CDR2 SVGAGI. This CDR3 is built from 16 residues. The DNA of the CDR3 is TGTGCCAGCAGTTACAACAGTGGCGCTAGCACAGATACGCAGTATTTT. Its translation is CASSYNSGASTDTQYF.

This clonotype was detected ten times or more. The chain couples TRBV29-1 to TRBJ2-7, with a tentative D call TRBD1 (6 bases). The germline V and J ends were trimmed by 1 base and 5 bases, with 6 bases remaining between them. This CDR3 contains 11 residues. Germline V gene sequence: CDR1 SQVTM, CDR2 ANQGSEA. The CDR3, as DNA: TGCAGCGTTGAAGGGGGGCACGAGCAGTACTTC. Protein product: CSVEGGHEQYF.

This clonotype turned up a few times. This chain connects TRBV6-2 or TRBV6-3 to TRBJ2-1, with 9 bases lining up with TRBD2. Unmatched junction bases numbered 5, after V lost 6 bases and J lost 2 bases. Germline V gene data show CDR1 as MNHEY and CDR2 as SVGEGT. This CDR3 region has 15 residues. CDR3 coding DNA: TGTGCCAGCAGACTTAGCGGGGGAACCTACAATGAGCAGTTCTTC. Its protein is CASRLSGGTYNEQFF.

The chain combines TRBV24-1 with TRBJ1-5, with a possible D match to TRBD1 (5 bases). Germline-derived CDR1 and CDR2 are KGHDR and SFDVKD. The CDR3 is 15 residues long. Trimming cost V 4 bases and J 0 bases, with 9 bases left between them. The CDR3, as DNA: TGTGCCACCAGTGACACCAGGGCTAGCAATCAGCCCCAGCATTTT. Translation gives CATSDTRASNQPQHF.

V gene TRBV10-1 combines with J gene TRBJ2-7, with 9 bases aligning to TRBD1. Per the germline V gene, CDR1 is WNHNN and CDR2 is SYGVQD (reference sequence). J gave up 4 bases and V 6 bases, and 4 bases lay outside the gene matches. The CDR3 contains 13 residues. CDR3 amino acids: CASRMGTGYEQYF. The CDR3 coding sequence is TGCGCCAGCAGGATGGGGACAGGGTACGAGCAGTACTTC.

The chain links TRBV19 to TRBJ1-1; tentatively, D is TRBD1 (6 bases). Trimming left V 7 bases short and J 0 bases short, with 9 bases between. The CDR3 is 13 amino acids. Germline lookup yields CDR1 LNHDA and CDR2 SQIVND (reference sequence). CDR3 loop: CASTRGMNTEAFF. In nucleotides, the CDR3 is TGTGCCAGTACCAGGGGCATGAACACTGAAGCTTTCTTT.

V and J are TRBV11-2 and TRBJ2-5; D possibly corresponds to TRBD1 (7 bases). V was trimmed by 3 bases and J by 5 bases, leaving 13 bases between them. The CDR3 is 14 amino acids. Germline V gene sequence: CDR1 SGHAT, CDR2 FQNNGV. CDR3 nucleotide sequence: TGTGCCAGCAGCTTCCAGGGGGGCGGCGAGACCCAGTACTTC. Residues: CASSFQGGGETQYF. The full variable domain, completed using reference TRBV11-2 and TRBJ2-5, is EAGVAQSPRYKIIEKRQSVAFWCNPISGHATLYWYQQILGQGPKLLIQFQNNGVVDDSQLPKDRFSAERLKGVDSTLKIQPAKLEDSAVYLCASSFQGGGETQYFGPGTRLLVL.

V and J are TRBV2 and TRBJ1-6; TRBD1 matches at 8 bases. Germline CDR1 reads SNHLY; CDR2 reads FYNNEI. This CDR3 comprises 15 residues. Trimming cost V 7 bases and J 10 bases; bases outside gene matches: 12. CDR3 in DNA: TGTGCCAGCAAAGCGGAAGGGACAGGAGGATCACCCCTCCACTTT. It translates to CASKAEGTGGSPLHF.

This clonotype turned up a few times. The CDR3 spells CASSREGSHQPQHF. CDR3 nucleotide sequence: TGTGCCAGTAGTCGGGAAGGGAGCCATCAGCCCCAGCATTTT. The chain couples TRBV19 to TRBJ1-5; D call uncertain. With 5 bases removed from V and 5 bases from J, the gap between germline ends came to 13 bases. Germline-derived CDR1 and CDR2 are LNHDA and SQIVND (reference sequence). The CDR3 loop spans 14 amino acids.

With regard to this clonotype: This may be a read error, as it is one base from a much larger clone. The rearrangement joins TRBV6-5 to TRBJ2-7, with TRBD2 matching 10 bases. The CDR3 has 15 amino acids. Germline CDR1 and CDR2: MNHEY and SVGAGI. The CDR3 coding sequence is TGTGCCAGCGGTTACTTCTCTAGCGGGGGCTACGAGCAGTACTTC. Protein product: CASGYFSSGGYEQYF.

The rearrangement links TRBV15 to TRBJ2-7; a weak D match, TRBD2 (5 bases). Trimming left V 0 bases short and J 7 bases short, with 16 bases between. Per the germline V gene, CDR1 is LNHNV and CDR2 is YYDKDF (reference sequence). The CDR3 is 15 residues long. CDR3 DNA sequence: TGTGCCACCAGCAGAGATTTCCAGGTATCGGGGGAGCAGTACTTC. Translating gives CATSRDFQVSGEQYF.

This clonotype was counted only a few times. The rearrangement joins TRBV20-1 to TRBJ1-6; D possibly corresponds to TRBD1 (6 bases). The CDR3 covers 16 residues. V lost 0 bases to trimming and J lost 9 bases, with 18 bases between them. Per germline, CDR1 DFQATT and CDR2 SNEGSKA (reference sequence). The CDR3 coding sequence is TGCAGTGCTAGAGATCTTAGGGCAGGGGACTTTTCACCCCTCCACTTT. Its protein is CSARDLRAGDFSPLHF.

The table lists this clonotype with a few counts. The chain has TRBV27 and TRBJ2-1, with a weak D call TRBD1 (6 bases). Germline V gene data show CDR1 as MNHEY and CDR2 as SMNVEV (reference sequence). The length of the CDR3 is 17 residues. V dropped 0 bases and J dropped 4 bases, with 16 bases sitting between them. Here the CDR3 DNA reads TGTGCCAGCAGTTTATCGGAGAGGACAGCGTTTTACAATGAGCAGTTCTTC. It specifies CASSLSERTAFYNEQFF.

This chain joins TRBV24-1 and TRBJ1-2; no reliable D call. This CDR3 has 15 amino acids. V lost 5 bases, J lost 1 base, and 13 bases lay in between. Looked up from germline, CDR1 is KGHDR and CDR2 is SFDVKD. CDR3 protein: CATSGEVKGNYGYTF. CDR3 DNA sequence: TGTGCCACCAGTGGTGAGGTGAAGGGTAACTATGGCTACACCTTC.

About this clonotype: Since a much larger clone is just one base distant, this may be a read error. Since no conserved phenylalanine or tryptophan closes the CDR3, a read error is the likely cause. The DNA is left out, because the CDR3 cannot be placed on it with certainty; the CDR3 is given as TCRdb lists it. This CDR3 is CASSPGQGALLLFS. The rearrangement links TRBV5-6 to TRBJ1-4; the table names TRBD1, a call not compared with the DNA. Germline loops: CDR1 SGHDT, CDR2 YYEEEE. Both ends counted, the CDR3 spans 14 residues.

This clonotype showed up many times. The V and J genes are TRBV5-1 and TRBJ2-1; TRBD1 matches 7 bases. This CDR3 contains 14 residues. Trimming at V came to 3 bases and at J to 5 bases, leaving 5 bases not matched to a gene. Germline CDR1 SGHRS, CDR2 YFSETQ. The CDR3 DNA sequence: TGCGCCAGCAGCTCGGGGACAGACCACAATGAGCAGTTCTTC. It codes for CASSSGTDHNEQFF. Using reference TRBV5-1 and TRBJ2-1 for the parts outside the CDR3, the full variable domain is KAGVTQTPRYLIKTRGQQVTLSCSPISGHRSVSWYQQTPGQGLQFLFEYFSETQRNKGNFPGRFSGRQFSNSRSEMNVSTLELGDSALYLCASSSGTDHNEQFFGPGTRLTVL.

The chain joins TRBV11-1 to TRBJ2-3; D is unclear. The CDR3 covers 15 residues. Germline lookup yields CDR1 SGHAT and CDR2 FQDESV (reference sequence). Trimming took off 2 bases at V and 0 bases at J, with 9 bases between the two ends. CDR3 DNA: TGTGCCAGCAGCTTAAACGGTCAAAGCACAGATACGCAGTATTTT. Its translation: CASSLNGQSTDTQYF.

There are a few counts of this clonotype. The chain uses TRBV20-1 and TRBJ1-5; D might be TRBD1 (5 bases). Germline CDR1 reads DFQATT; CDR2 reads SNEGSKA (reference sequence). The CDR3 spans 14 residues. The V gene lost 3 bases and the J gene lost 5 bases, with 14 bases spanning the gap. The CDR3 DNA reads TGCAGTGCTAGGTCCCGCCAGGGTGATCAGCCCCAGCATTTT. Translated: CSARSRQGDQPQHF.

This clonotype was seen repeatedly, ten times or more. This chain connects TRBV7-9 to TRBJ1-2; D call uncertain. Germline values: CDR1 SEHNR, CDR2 FQNEAQ (reference sequence). V lost 0 bases to trimming and J lost 9 bases, with 8 bases between them. This CDR3 has 12 residues. CDR3 amino acids: CASSLAEGRYTF. DNA of the CDR3: TGTGCCAGCAGCTTAGCGGAAGGACGCTACACCTTC.

This clonotype was detected only a few times. A clone one base away is much larger, so this may be a read error. The gene calls are TRBV5-1 and TRBJ2-3; D gene uncertain. Per germline, CDR1 SGHRS and CDR2 YFSETQ. V was cut by 3 bases and J by 4 bases, with 12 bases left in between. CDR3 length equals 14 residues. The CDR3 region has the DNA TGCGCCAGCAGCTCCAGGCGGCTCGCAGATACGCAGTATTTT. The encoded protein is CASSSRRLADTQYF.

On this clonotype: It may be a read error: a sequence one base away is much more abundant. The chain carries TRBV19 and TRBJ1-1, with D unresolved. CDR3 length: 14 residues. CDR1 and CDR2 (germline): LNHDA, SQIVND (reference sequence). The DNA for the CDR3 is TGTGCCAGTATTTCATCCGATCTGAACGCTGAAGCTTTCTTT. This gives the protein CASISSDLNAEAFF.

The rearrangement joins TRBV6-5 to TRBJ1-3; D call uncertain. V was trimmed by 4 bases and J by 0 bases, leaving 10 bases between them. The length of the CDR3 is 15 residues. CDR1 MNHEY and CDR2 SVGAGI come from the germline V gene. The CDR3: CASSSTVHSGNTIYF. CDR3 DNA: TGTGCCAGCAGTTCCACAGTGCACTCTGGAAACACCATATATTTT.

This clonotype was counted between two and nine times. A much larger clone lies one base from this, so it may be a read error. The V and J genes are TRBV19 and TRBJ2-7; the D gene is possibly TRBD1 (6 bases). V lost 4 bases and J 6 bases, leaving 13 bases between the germline ends. The V gene's germline CDR1 is LNHDA and CDR2 SQIVND (reference sequence). CDR3 length equals 13 residues. The CDR3 region has the DNA TGTGCCAGTAGTAGGGGGCGAACCTCCGAGCAGTACTTC. This encodes CASSRGRTSEQYF. Filled out from reference TRBV19 and TRBJ2-7, the complete variable domain reads DGGITQSPKYLFRKEGQNVTLSCEQNLNHDAMYWYRQDPGQGLRLIYYSQIVNDFQKGDIAEGYSVSREKKESFPLTVTSAQKNPTAFYLCASSRGRTSEQYFGPGTRLTVT.

The chain carries TRBV7-6 and TRBJ2-1; 9 bases agree with TRBD2. Germline V gene data show CDR1 as SGHVS and CDR2 as FNYEAQ. The V and J ends lost 5 bases and 6 bases, in that order; junction bases with no gene match: 11. The CDR3 sequence is 16 residues long. The CDR3 region is CASSANLAGRGNEQFF. The CDR3 nucleotides are TGTGCCAGCAGCGCAAACCTAGCGGGAAGGGGCAATGAGCAGTTCTTC.

The rearrangement uses TRBV29-1 and TRBJ1-1; D unclear. This CDR3 spans 13 amino acids. Germline loops: CDR1 SQVTM, CDR2 ANQGSEA. V was pared by 0 bases and J by 8 bases, with 13 bases between. The CDR3 nucleotides read TGCAGCGTTGAAGAGCACATTGGTGTCGAAGCTTTCTTT. Protein product: CSVEEHIGVEAFF.